The 8 T cell receptor beta chains below all came from one sample that was sequenced in a study of blood T cell repertoires in COVID-19. Method: immunoSEQ multiplex PCR; TCRdb's copy keeps in-frame clones and lacks some. The table lists around 250,000 clones, 70% to 85% of them singletons, with over 1.5% in the top ten. The sequencing sample was made of peripheral blood. All receptors come from a woman over 75 with acute or convalescent COVID-19.

J is TRBJ1-2 and V is TRBV24-1, with D perhaps TRBD1 (5 bases). With 10 bases removed from V and 6 bases from J, the gap between germline ends came to 29 bases. The CDR3 totals 17 residues. The germline CDR1 and CDR2 sequences are KGHDR and SFDVKD. The CDR3 DNA sequence: TGTGCCACTCTTGAAATTCTCCCTTACAGCACGGGGGATGGCTACACCTTC. It yields the protein CATLEILPYSTGDGYTF.

The V and J genes are TRBV18 and TRBJ2-3; TRBD1 is a possible D gene (6 bases). With 2 bases removed from V and 3 bases from J, the gap between germline ends came to 9 bases. Per the germline V gene, CDR1 is KGHSH and CDR2 is LQKENI. The CDR3 is 14 amino acids. CDR3 region: CASSPSGATDTQYF. The CDR3 DNA follows: TGTGCCAGCTCACCATCAGGGGCAACAGATACGCAGTATTTT.

Only one count was recorded for this clone. The chain links TRBV5-5 to TRBJ2-1; tentatively, D is TRBD2 (5 bases). V was cut by 1 base and J by 4 bases, with 12 bases left in between. CDR1 SGHKS and CDR2 YYEKEE come from the germline V gene (reference sequence). This CDR3 has 15 amino acids. CDR3 residues: CASSLQGPGYNEQFF. The CDR3 DNA follows: TGTGCCAGCAGCTTGCAAGGGCCGGGGTACAATGAGCAGTTCTTC.

The rearrangement uses TRBV5-8 and TRBJ1-5; possible D gene TRBD1, 6 bases. CDR1 is SGHTS and CDR2 is YDEGEE in the germline V gene. Deletions cut 2 bases from V and 3 bases from J, with 12 bases between. The CDR3 has 15 residues. The CDR3 reads CASSFGTGFNQPQHF. The CDR3 DNA reads as TGTGCCAGCAGCTTCGGAACAGGGTTCAATCAGCCCCAGCATTTT.

The V call is TRBV6-2 or TRBV6-3, the J call TRBJ2-7, with 7 bases identical to TRBD2. The CDR3 runs to 16 residues. V lost 5 bases to trimming and J lost 2 bases; unmatched junction nucleotides: 12. CDR1 and CDR2 (germline): MNHEY, SVGEGT. DNA for the CDR3: TGTGCCAGCAGTCCCCTAACTAGCGTGGGGGCCTACGAGCAGTACTTC. Translating it yields CASSPLTSVGAYEQYF.

V is TRBV20-1 and J is TRBJ1-6; D possibly corresponds to TRBD1 (6 bases). The V end lost 3 bases, the J end lost 4 bases, and 13 bases lay between the germline ends. The CDR3 is made up of 15 amino acids. CDR1 is DFQATT and CDR2 is SNEGSKA in the germline V gene (reference sequence). CDR3 nucleotide sequence: TGCAGTGCTAGTCGGGCTACAGGGTATAATTCACCCCTCCACTTT. It specifies CSASRATGYNSPLHF.

The rearrangement links TRBV4-1 to TRBJ2-5, with D hard to call. Deletions cut 3 bases from V and 4 bases from J, with 12 bases between. CDR1 is MGHRA and CDR2 is YSYEKL in the germline V gene. This CDR3 is built from 14 residues. CDR3: CASSHLEVGETQYF. Written as DNA, the CDR3 is TGCGCCAGCAGCCACCTCGAGGTGGGAGAGACCCAGTACTTC.

This clone was counted a single time. The chain joins TRBV7-9 to TRBJ2-7; 7 bases fit TRBD2. The CDR3 spans 13 residues. The junction had 10 bases not matched to a gene; V was cut back by 2 bases and J by 12 bases. CDR1 SEHNR and CDR2 FQNEAQ come from the germline V gene (reference sequence). The CDR3 reads CASSLSERDKPYF. The CDR3 nucleotides are TGTGCCAGCAGCTTATCCGAGCGGGATAAACCGTACTTC.